This T cell receptor (beta chain) was observed in a study of blood T cell repertoires in COVID-19. Study context: Sample material is recorded as cDNA or gDNA derived from T cells, B-cell-depleted T cells, or PBMCs.

Germline V gene sequence: CDR1 SGHAT, CDR2 FQNNGV. Trimming took off 5 bases at V and 2 bases at J, with 9 bases between the two ends. The CDR3 consists of 13 residues. Authors' processing steps: Reference gene primer amplification in the assay estimated nucleated cell counts. Clones were read by immunoSEQ multiplex PCR, and TCRdb kept only the in-frame ones, dropping some. V, J and clone size are taken as reported in that table, and D and trimming were inferred from the DNA itself. The top ten hold roughly 11% of the sample, which has approximately 84,000 clones, approximately 87% seen once. V usage is TRBV11-2 and J usage is TRBJ1-2; D is undetermined. The sequencing input was peripheral blood. The TCR originated in a human donor in a cohort sampled during active COVID-19. The CDR3 loop reads CASSPGGNYGYTF. CDR3 DNA: TGTGCCAGCAGCCCCGGCGGGAACTATGGCTACACCTTC.